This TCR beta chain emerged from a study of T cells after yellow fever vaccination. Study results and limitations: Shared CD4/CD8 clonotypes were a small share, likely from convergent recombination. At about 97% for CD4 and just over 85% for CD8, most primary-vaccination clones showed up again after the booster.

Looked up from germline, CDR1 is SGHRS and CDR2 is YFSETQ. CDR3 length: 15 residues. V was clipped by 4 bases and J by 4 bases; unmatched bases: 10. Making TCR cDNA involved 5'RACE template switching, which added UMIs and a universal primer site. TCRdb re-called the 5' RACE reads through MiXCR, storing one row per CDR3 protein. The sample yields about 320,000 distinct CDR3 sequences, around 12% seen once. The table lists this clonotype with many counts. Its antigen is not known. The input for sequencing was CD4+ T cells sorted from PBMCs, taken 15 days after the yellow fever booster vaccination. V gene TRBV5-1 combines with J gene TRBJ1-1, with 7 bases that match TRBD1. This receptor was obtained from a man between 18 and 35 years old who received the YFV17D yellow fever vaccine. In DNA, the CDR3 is TGCGCCAGCAGCGTTACCGGGACAGTGGGCACTGAAGCTTTCTTT. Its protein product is CASSVTGTVGTEAFF.